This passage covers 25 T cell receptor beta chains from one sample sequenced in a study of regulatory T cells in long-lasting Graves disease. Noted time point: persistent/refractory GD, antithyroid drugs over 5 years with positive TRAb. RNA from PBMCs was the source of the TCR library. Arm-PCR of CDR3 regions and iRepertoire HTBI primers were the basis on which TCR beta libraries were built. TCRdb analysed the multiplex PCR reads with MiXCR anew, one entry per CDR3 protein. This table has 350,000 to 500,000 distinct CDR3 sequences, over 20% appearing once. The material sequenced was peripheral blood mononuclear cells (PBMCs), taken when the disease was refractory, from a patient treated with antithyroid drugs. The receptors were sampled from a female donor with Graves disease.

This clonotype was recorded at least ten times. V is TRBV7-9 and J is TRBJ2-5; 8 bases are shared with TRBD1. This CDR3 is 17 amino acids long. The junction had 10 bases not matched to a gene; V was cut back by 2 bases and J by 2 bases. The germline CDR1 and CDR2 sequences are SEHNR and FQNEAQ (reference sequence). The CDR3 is CASSLPDRGHTQETQYF. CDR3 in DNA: TGTGCCAGCAGCTTACCTGACAGGGGCCACACTCAAGAGACCCAGTACTTC. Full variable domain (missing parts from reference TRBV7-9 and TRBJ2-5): DTGVSQNPRHKITKRGQNVTFRCDPISEHNRLYWYRQTLGQGPEFLTYFQNEAQLEKSRLLSDRFSAERPKGSFSTLEIQRTEQGDSAMYLCASSLPDRGHTQETQYFGPGTRLLVL.

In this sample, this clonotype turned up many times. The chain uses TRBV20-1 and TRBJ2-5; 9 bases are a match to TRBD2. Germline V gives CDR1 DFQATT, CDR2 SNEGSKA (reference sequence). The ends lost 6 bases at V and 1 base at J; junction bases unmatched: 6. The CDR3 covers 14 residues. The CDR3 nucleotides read TGCAGTGCACAACTAGCGGGCGTCCAAGAGACCCAGTACTTC. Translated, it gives CSAQLAGVQETQYF.

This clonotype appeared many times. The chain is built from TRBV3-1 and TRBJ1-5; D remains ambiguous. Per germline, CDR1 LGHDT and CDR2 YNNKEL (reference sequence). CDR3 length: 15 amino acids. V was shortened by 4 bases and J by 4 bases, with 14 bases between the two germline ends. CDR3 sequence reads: CASSPQAAVNQPQHF. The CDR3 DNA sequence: TGTGCCAGCAGCCCCCAAGCAGCCGTTAATCAGCCCCAGCATTTT.

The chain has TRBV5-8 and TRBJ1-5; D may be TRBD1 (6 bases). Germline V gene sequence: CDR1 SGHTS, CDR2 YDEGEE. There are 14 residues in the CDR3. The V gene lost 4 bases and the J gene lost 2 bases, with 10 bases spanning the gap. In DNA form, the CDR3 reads TGTGCCAGCAGCCCTTGGACAGGCAATCAGCCCCAGCATTTT. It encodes CASSPWTGNQPQHF.

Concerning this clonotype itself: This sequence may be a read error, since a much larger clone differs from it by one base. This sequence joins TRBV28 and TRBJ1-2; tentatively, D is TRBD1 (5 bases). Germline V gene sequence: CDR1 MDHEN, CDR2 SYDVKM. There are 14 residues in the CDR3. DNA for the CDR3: TGTGCCGGCAGTTTACCCCAGGGTAACTATGGCTACACCTTC. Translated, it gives CAGSLPQGNYGYTF.

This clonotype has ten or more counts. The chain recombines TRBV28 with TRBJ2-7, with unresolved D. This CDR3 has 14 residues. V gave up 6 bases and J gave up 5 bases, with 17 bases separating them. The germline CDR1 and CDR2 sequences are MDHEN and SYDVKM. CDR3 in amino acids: CASSLVSVSDEQYF. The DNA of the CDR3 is TGTGCCAGCAGCCTAGTTTCAGTTTCAGACGAGCAGTACTTC.

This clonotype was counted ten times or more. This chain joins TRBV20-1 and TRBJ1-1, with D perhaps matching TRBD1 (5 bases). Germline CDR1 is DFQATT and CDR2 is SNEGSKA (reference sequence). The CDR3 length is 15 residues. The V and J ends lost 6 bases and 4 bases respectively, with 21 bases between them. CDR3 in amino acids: CSATRVGGVVTEAFF. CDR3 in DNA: TGCAGTGCAACAAGAGTAGGAGGGGTGGTCACTGAAGCTTTCTTT.

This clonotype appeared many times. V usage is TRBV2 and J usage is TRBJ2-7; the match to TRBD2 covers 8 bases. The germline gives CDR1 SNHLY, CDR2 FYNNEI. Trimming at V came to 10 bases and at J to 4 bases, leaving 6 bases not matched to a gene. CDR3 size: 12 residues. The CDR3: CAIYGRGYEQYF. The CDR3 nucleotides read TGTGCCATTTACGGGAGGGGTTACGAGCAGTACTTC. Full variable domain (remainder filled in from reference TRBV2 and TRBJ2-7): EPEVTQTPSHQVTQMGQEVILRCVPISNHLYFYWYRQILGQKVEFLVSFYNNEISEKSEIFDDQFSVERPDGSNFTLKIRSTKLEDSAMYFCAIYGRGYEQYFGPGTRLTVT.

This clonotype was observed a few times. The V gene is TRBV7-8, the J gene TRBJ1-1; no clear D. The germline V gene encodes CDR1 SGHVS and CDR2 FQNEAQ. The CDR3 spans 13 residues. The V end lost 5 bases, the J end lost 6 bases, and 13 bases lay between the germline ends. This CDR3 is CASSGGGMAEAFF. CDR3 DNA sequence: TGTGCCAGCAGCGGAGGTGGAATGGCTGAAGCTTTCTTT.

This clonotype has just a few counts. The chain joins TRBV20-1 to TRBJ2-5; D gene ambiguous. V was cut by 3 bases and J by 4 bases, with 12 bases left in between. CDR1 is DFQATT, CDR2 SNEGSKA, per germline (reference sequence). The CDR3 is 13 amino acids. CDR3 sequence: CSASASGSETQYF. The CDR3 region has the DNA TGCAGTGCTAGTGCTTCGGGTTCAGAGACCCAGTACTTC.

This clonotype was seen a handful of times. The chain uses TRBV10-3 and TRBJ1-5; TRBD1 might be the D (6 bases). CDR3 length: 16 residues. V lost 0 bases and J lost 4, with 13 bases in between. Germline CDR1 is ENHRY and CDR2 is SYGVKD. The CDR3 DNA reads TGTGCCATCAGTGAGTCGCCGTATACAGGGAATCAGCCCCAGCATTTT. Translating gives CAISESPYTGNQPQHF.

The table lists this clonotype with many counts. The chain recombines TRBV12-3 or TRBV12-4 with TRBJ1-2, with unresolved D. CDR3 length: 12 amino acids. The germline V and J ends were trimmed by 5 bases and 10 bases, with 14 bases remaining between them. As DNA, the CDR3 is TGTGCCAGCAGTCTTACCGGGATTGCCTACACCTTC. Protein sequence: CASSLTGIAYTF.

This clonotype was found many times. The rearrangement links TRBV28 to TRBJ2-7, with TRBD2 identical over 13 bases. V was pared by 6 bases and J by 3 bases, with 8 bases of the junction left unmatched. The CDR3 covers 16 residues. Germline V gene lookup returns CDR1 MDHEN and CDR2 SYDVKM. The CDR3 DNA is TGTGCCAGCAGCCCTCGGACTAGCGGGAGCTTCTACGAGCAGTACTTC. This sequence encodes CASSPRTSGSFYEQYF.

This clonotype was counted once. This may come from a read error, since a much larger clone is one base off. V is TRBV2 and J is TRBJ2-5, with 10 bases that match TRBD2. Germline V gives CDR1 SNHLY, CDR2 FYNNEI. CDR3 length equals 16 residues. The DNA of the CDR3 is TGTACCAGCAGTGAGATAGGACTAGCGGACCGGGTGACCCAGTACTTC. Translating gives CTSSEIGLADRVTQYF.

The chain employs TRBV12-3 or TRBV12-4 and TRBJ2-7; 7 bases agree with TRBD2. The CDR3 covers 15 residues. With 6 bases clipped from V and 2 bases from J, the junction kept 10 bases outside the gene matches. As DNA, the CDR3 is TGTGCCAGCAGCGTAGAGGAGGGAGGGCCCTACGAGCAGTACTTC. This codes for CASSVEEGGPYEQYF.

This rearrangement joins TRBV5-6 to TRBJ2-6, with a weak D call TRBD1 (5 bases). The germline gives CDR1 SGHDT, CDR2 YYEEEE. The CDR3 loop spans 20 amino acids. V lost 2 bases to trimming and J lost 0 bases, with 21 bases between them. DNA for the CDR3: TGTGCCAGCAGCTTCATTGGGTTAAGACAGCTACGCTCTGGGGCCAACGTCCTGACTTTC. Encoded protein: CASSFIGLRQLRSGANVLTF.

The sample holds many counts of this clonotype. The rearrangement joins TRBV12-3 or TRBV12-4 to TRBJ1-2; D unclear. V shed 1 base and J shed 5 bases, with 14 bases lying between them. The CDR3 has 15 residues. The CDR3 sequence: CASSLGLAGQYGYTF. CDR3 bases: TGTGCCAGCAGTTTAGGCCTGGCAGGCCAATATGGCTACACCTTC.

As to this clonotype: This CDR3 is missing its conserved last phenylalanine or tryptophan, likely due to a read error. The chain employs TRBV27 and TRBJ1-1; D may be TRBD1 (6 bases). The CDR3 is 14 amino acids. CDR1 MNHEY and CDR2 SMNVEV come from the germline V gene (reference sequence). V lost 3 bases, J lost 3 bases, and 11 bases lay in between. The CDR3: CASSFFSGDTEAFL. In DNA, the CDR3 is TGTGCCAGCAGTTTCTTTTCAGGGGACACTGAAGCTTTCCTT.

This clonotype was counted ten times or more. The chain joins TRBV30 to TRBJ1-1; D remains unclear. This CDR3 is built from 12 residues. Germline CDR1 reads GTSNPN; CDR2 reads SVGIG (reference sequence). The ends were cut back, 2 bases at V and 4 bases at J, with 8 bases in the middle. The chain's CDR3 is CAWSLTATEAFF. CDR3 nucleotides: TGTGCCTGGAGTTTAACAGCCACTGAAGCTTTCTTT.

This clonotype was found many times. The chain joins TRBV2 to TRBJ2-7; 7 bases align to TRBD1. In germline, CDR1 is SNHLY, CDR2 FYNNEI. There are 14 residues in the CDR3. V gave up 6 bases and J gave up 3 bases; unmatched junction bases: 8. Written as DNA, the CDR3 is TGTGCCAGCAGACAAACCCGACAGGGCTACGAGCAGTACTTC. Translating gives CASRQTRQGYEQYF.

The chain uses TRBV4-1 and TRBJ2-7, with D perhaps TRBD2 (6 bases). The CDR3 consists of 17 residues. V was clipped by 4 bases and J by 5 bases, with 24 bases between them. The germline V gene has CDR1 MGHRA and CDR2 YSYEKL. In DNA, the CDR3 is TGCGCCAGCAGCCGGACTAAGGCTACTAGCAGTCTCGACGAGCAGTACTTC. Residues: CASSRTKATSSLDEQYF.

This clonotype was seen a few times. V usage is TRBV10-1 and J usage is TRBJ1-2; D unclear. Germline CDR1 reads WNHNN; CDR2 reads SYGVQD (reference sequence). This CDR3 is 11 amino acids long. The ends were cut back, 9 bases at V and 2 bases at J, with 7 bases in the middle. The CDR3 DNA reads TGCGCCAGGAGGAGGAACTATGGCTACACCTTC. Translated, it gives CARRRNYGYTF.

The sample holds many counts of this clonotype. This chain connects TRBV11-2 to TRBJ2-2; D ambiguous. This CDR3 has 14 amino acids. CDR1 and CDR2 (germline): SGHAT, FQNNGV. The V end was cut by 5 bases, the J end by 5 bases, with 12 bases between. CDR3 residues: CASSLSDGTGELFF. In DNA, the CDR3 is TGTGCCAGCAGCCTGTCGGACGGGACCGGGGAGCTGTTTTTT.

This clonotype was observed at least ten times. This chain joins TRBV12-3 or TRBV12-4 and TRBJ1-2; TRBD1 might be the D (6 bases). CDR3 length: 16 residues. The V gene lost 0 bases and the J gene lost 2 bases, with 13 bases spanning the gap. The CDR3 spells CASSLAGHRDNYGYTF. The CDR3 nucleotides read TGTGCCAGCAGTTTAGCGGGACACCGAGACAACTATGGCTACACCTTC.

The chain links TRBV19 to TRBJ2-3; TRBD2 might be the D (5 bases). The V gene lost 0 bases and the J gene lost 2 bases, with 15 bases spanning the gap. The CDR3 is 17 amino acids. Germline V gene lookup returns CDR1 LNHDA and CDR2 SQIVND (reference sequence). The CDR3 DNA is TGTGCCAGTAGTATAGATCGAAGCGGACTTAACACAGATACGCAGTATTTT. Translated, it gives CASSIDRSGLNTDTQYF.